This TCR beta chain was identified during a study of blood T cells in healthy people across ages. Study-wide findings and caveats: TCR beta diversity correlated strongly with naive T cell percentage.

Donors were systemically healthy Caucasian individuals from Russia aged roughly 6 to 90 years. PBMCs were isolated at a quantity of at least 6 million per sample. Per individual sample, total RNA of at least 5 micrograms was extracted. Using a J-beta primer mix together with a sample-barcoded 5' primer, a second PCR was run for roughly 7 to 11 cycles. TCRdb re-called the 5' RACE reads through MiXCR, storing one row per CDR3 protein. The sample has some 700,000 distinct CDR3 sequences, around 46% seen once. From germline, CDR1 is DFQATT and CDR2 SNEGSKA (reference sequence). V was pared by 6 bases and J by 3 bases, with 12 bases of the junction left unmatched. The CDR3 is made up of 17 amino acids. Comments on this clonotype: Its antigen is not known.

Material: blood. This sequence was found in a woman between 55 and 75 years old in good health. The chain has TRBV20-1 and TRBJ1-5; 12 positions match TRBD1. CDR3 bases: TGCAGTGCCCTTCGTTGGGGACAGGGGGCCCCCAATCAGCCCCAGCATTTT. This gives the protein CSALRWGQGAPNQPQHF.